This T cell receptor beta chain derives from a study of T cell changes during pregnancy in multiple sclerosis. V gave up 0 bases and J gave up 4 bases, with 15 bases separating them. This CDR3 region has 16 residues. Germline V lookup: CDR1 MGHRA, CDR2 YSYEKL. TCRdb's copy holds only in-frame clones and misses some; the assay was immunoSEQ multiplex PCR. The repertoire holds over 80,000 clones, with roughly nine tenths as singletons. This TCR derives from a female donor in good health, enrolled as a control in a pregnancy study. Specimen: peripheral blood, collected in the second trimester of pregnancy. This chain joins TRBV4-1 and TRBJ1-1; D unresolved. The CDR3 region has the DNA TGCGCCAGCAGCCAAGATGGCGGTCCTTGGAGCACTGAAGCTTTCTTT. Its protein is CASSQDGGPWSTEAFF.